This T cell receptor (beta chain) was sequenced for a study of cytomegalovirus exposure and HLA in healthy donors. With 1 base clipped from V and 7 bases from J, the junction kept 6 bases outside the gene matches. Germline V gene data show CDR1 as SEHNR and CDR2 as FQNEAQ (reference sequence). CDR3 length: 15 amino acids. Measured with immunoSEQ multiplex PCR; TCRdb has only the in-frame clones, and not every one. In the table there are about 140,000 clones, about 90% of which are singletons. J is TRBJ2-7 and V is TRBV7-9; 11 bases fit TRBD1. The sequenced sample consisted of PBMCs. The receptor comes from a woman under 30 in good health and CMV-seropositive. The chain's CDR3 is CASSLDGTGGREQYF. In DNA form, the CDR3 reads TGTGCCAGCAGCTTAGATGGGACAGGGGGTAGGGAGCAGTACTTC.